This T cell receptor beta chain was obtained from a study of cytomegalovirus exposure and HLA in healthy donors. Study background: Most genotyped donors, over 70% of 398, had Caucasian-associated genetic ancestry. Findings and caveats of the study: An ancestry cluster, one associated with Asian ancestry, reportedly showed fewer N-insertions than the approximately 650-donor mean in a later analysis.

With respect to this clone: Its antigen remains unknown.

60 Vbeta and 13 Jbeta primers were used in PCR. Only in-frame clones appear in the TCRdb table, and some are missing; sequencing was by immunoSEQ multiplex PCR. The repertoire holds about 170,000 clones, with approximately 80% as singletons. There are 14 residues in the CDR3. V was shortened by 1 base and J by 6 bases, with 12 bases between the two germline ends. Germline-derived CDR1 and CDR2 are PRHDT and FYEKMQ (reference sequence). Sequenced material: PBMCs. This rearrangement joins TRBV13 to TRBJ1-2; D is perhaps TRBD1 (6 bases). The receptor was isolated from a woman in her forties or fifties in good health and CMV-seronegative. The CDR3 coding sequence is TGTGCCAGCAGCTTAGTATCAGGGGCGGATGGCTACACCTTC. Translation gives CASSLVSGADGYTF.